This TCR beta chain was sequenced for a study of CD8+CD57+ T cells in acquired aplastic anemia. Study background: The DNA of sorted CD4+ and CD8+ cells averaged around 3 ug. Whole-study results and caveats: Patients were compared with controls for CD8+ Simpson's diversity, and no significant difference emerged.

As regards this clonotype: Its antigen remains unknown.

TCR beta VDJ and CDR3 profiles were obtained from a genomic DNA template. TCRdb itself ran the reads through MiXCR, one entry per CDR3 protein. This sample has roughly 290,000 distinct CDR3 sequences, with roughly 61% found just once. The CDR3 totals 13 residues. The germline V gene has CDR1 LNHDA and CDR2 SQIVND (reference sequence). V dropped 2 bases and J dropped 7; count of bases not matched to a gene: 4. Sequencing involved patients with CD8+CD57+ cell expansion previously shown by flow cytometry. A severe acquired aplastic anemia diagnosis applied to all patients. When blood sampling took place, the patients had received no therapy.

The sequence was obtained from a human donor with aplastic anemia. This chain links TRBV19 with TRBJ1-2; 7 nucleotides agree with TRBD1. The sample taken for sequencing was sorted CD4+, CD8+, or CD8+CD57+ T cells (not recorded which) from PBMCs. CDR3 protein: CASSILGGSGYTF. DNA for the CDR3: TGTGCCAGTAGTATATTAGGGGGCAGTGGCTACACCTTC.